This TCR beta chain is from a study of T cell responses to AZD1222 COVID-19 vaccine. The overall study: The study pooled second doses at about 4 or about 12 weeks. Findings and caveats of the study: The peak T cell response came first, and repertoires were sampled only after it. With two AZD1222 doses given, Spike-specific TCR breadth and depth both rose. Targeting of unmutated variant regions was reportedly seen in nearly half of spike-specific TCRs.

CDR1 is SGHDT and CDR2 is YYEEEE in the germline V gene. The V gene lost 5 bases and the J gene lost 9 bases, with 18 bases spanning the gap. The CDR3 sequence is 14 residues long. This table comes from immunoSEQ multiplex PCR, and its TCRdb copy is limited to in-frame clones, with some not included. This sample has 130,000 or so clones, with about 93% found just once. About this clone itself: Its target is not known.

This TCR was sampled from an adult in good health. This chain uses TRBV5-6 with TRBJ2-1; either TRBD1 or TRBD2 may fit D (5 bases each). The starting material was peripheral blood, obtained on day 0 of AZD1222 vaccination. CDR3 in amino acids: CASSGGRGWGEQFF. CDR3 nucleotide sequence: TGTGCCAGCAGTGGAGGTCGGGGCTGGGGTGAGCAGTTCTTC.